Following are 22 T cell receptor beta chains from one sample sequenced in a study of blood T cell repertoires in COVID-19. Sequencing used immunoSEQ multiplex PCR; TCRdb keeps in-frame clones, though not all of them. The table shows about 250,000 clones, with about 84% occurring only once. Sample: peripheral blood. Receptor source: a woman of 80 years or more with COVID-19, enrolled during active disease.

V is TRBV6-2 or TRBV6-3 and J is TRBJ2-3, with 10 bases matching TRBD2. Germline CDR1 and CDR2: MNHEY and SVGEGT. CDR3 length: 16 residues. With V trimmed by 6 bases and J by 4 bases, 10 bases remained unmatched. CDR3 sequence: CASSPRRSGGPDTQYF. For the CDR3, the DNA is TGTGCCAGCAGCCCTCGACGTAGCGGGGGGCCAGATACGCAGTATTTT.

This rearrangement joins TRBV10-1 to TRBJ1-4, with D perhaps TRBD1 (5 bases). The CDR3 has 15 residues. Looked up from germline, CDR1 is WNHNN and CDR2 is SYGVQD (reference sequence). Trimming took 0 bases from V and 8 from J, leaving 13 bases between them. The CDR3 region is CASSESGGDGEKLFF. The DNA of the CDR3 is TGCGCCAGCAGTGAGTCCGGGGGGGATGGAGAAAAACTGTTTTTT.

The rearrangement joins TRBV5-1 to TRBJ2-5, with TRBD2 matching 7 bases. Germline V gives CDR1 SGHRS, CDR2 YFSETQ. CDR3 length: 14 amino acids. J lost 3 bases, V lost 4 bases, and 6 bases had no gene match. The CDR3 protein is CASSSSGTKETQYF. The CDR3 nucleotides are TGCGCCAGCAGCAGTTCCGGGACTAAAGAGACCCAGTACTTC.

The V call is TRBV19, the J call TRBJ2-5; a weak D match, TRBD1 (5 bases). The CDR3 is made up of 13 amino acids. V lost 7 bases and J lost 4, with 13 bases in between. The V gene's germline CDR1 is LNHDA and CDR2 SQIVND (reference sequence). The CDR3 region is CASNRGRGETQYF. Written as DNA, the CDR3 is TGTGCCAGTAACCGCGGTAGGGGAGAGACCCAGTACTTC.

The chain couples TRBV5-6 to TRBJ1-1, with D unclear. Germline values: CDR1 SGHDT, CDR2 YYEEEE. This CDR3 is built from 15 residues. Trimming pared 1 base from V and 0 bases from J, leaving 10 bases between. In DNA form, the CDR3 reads TGTGCCAGCAGCTTGCCGGCGGATCTGAACACTGAAGCTTTCTTT. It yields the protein CASSLPADLNTEAFF.

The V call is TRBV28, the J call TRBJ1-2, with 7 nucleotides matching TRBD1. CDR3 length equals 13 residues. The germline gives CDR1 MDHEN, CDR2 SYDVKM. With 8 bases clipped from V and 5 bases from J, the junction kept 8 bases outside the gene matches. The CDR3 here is CASEPGTEYGYTF. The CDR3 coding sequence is TGTGCCAGCGAACCCGGGACAGAGTATGGCTACACCTTC.

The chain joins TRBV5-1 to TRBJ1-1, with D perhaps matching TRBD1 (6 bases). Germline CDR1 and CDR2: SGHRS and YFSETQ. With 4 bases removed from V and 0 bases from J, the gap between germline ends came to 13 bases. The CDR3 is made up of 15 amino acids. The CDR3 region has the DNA TGCGCCAGCAGCCCCACCGGGACATTGAACACTGAAGCTTTCTTT. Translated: CASSPTGTLNTEAFF.

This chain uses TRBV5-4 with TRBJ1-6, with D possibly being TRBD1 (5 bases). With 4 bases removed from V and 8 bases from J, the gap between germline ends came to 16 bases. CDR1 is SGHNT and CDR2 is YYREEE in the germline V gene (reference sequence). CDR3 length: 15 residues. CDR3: CASSKAGYKDSPLHF. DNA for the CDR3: TGTGCCAGCAGCAAAGCAGGGTATAAGGATTCACCCCTCCACTTT. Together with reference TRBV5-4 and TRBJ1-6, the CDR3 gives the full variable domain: ETGVTQSPTHLIKTRGQQVTLRCSSQSGHNTVSWYQQALGQGPQFIFQYYREEENGRGNFPPRFSGLQFPNYSSELNVNALELDDSALYLCASSKAGYKDSPLHFGNGTRLTVT.

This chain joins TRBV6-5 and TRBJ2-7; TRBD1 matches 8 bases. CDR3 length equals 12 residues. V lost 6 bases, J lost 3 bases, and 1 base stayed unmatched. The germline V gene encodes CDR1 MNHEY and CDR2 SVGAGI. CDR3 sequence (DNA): TGTGCCAGCAGAGGACAGGGCTACGAGCAGTACTTC. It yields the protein CASRGQGYEQYF.

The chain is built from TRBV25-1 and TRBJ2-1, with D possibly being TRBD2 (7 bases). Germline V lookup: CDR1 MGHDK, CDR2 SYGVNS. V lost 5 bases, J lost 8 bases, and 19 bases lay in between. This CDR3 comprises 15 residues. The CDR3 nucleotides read TGTGCCAGCAGTCAAAGGAGGGGGGGAATCGATGAGCAGTTCTTC. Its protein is CASSQRRGGIDEQFF.

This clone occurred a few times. CDR3 sequence: CASSQTNSNQPQHF. CDR3 DNA: TGTGCCAGCAGCCAAACAAATAGCAATCAGCCCCAGCATTTT. The chain links TRBV2 to TRBJ1-5; unclear D gene. Germline assignment: CDR1 SNHLY and CDR2 FYNNEI. Trimming removed 6 bases at V and 0 bases at J, with 9 bases between. This CDR3 has 14 amino acids.

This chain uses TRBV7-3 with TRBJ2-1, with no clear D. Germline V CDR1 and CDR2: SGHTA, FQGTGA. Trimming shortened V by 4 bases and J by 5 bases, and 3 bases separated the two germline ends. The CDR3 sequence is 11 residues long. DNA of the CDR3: TGTGCCAGCAGCTCAAACAATGAGCAGTTCTTC. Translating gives CASSSNNEQFF.

CDR3 loop: CASSPTGSYYGYTF. CDR3 in DNA: TGCGCCAGCAGCCCGACAGGGAGTTACTATGGCTACACCTTC. V usage is TRBV5-1 and J usage is TRBJ1-2; 7 bases are shared with TRBD1. This CDR3 spans 14 amino acids. Germline CDR1 is SGHRS and CDR2 is YFSETQ. The V gene end was trimmed by 4 bases and the J gene end by 3 bases; junction bases not matched to a gene: 6.

This CDR3 reads CAISVRSEEEQFF. DNA for the CDR3: TGTGCCATCAGTGTCCGTAGCGAGGAAGAGCAGTTCTTC. The V call is TRBV10-3, the J call TRBJ2-1; tentative D call: TRBD2 (5 bases). Germline V gives CDR1 ENHRY, CDR2 SYGVKD. With 4 bases removed from V and 10 bases from J, the gap between germline ends came to 14 bases. The CDR3 extends over 13 amino acids.

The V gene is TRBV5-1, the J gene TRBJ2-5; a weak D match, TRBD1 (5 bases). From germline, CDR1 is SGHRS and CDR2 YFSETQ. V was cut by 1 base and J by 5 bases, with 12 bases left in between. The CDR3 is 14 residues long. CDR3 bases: TGCGCCAGCAGCTTGTCCCCCTCAGGGGAGACCCAGTACTTC. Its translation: CASSLSPSGETQYF.

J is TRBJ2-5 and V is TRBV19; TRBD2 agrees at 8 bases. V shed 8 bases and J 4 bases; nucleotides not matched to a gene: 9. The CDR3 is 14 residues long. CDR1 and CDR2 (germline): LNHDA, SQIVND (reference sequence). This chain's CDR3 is CASLELAGGETQYF. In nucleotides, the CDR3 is TGTGCCAGTTTAGAATTGGCGGGGGGAGAGACCCAGTACTTC.

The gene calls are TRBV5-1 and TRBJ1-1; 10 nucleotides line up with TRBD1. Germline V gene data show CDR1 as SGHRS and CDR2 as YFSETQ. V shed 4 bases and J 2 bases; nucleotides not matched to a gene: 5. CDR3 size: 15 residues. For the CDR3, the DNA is TGCGCCAGCAGCGCAGGGACAGGGGCTAACACTGAAGCTTTCTTT. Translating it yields CASSAGTGANTEAFF.

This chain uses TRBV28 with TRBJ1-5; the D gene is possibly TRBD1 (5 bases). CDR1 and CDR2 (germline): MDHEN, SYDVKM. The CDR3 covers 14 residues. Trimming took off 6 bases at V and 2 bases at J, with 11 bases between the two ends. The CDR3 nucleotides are TGTGCCAGCAGCGACAGTAATGGCAATCAGCCCCAGCATTTT. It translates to CASSDSNGNQPQHF.

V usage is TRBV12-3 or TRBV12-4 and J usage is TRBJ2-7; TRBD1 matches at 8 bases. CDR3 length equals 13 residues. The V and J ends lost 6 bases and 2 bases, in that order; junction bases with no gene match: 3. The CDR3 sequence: CASRLTGAYEQYF. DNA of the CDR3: TGTGCCAGCAGACTGACAGGGGCCTACGAGCAGTACTTC.

The CDR3 sequence is CASRSQGPFGSNQPQHF. CDR3 nucleotide sequence: TGTGCCAGTAGGAGCCAGGGGCCTTTCGGTAGCAATCAGCCCCAGCATTTT. The V and J genes are TRBV19 and TRBJ1-5; a weak D match, TRBD1 (6 bases). CDR1 and CDR2 (germline): LNHDA, SQIVND (reference sequence). V shed 6 bases and J shed 0 bases, with 18 bases lying between them. CDR3 size: 17 residues.

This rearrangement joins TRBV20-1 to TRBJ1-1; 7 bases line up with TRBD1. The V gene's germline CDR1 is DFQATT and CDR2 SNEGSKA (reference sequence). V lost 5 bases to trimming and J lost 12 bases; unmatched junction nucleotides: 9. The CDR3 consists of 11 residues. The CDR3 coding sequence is TGCAGTGCTCATGACAGGGAGGAAACTTTCTTT. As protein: CSAHDREETFF.

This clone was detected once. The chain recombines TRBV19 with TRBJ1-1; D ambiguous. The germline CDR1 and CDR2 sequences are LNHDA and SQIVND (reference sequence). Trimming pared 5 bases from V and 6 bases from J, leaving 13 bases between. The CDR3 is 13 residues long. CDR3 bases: TGTGCCAGTAGTTTCCGGGGTATCGCTGAAGCTTTCTTT. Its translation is CASSFRGIAEAFF.